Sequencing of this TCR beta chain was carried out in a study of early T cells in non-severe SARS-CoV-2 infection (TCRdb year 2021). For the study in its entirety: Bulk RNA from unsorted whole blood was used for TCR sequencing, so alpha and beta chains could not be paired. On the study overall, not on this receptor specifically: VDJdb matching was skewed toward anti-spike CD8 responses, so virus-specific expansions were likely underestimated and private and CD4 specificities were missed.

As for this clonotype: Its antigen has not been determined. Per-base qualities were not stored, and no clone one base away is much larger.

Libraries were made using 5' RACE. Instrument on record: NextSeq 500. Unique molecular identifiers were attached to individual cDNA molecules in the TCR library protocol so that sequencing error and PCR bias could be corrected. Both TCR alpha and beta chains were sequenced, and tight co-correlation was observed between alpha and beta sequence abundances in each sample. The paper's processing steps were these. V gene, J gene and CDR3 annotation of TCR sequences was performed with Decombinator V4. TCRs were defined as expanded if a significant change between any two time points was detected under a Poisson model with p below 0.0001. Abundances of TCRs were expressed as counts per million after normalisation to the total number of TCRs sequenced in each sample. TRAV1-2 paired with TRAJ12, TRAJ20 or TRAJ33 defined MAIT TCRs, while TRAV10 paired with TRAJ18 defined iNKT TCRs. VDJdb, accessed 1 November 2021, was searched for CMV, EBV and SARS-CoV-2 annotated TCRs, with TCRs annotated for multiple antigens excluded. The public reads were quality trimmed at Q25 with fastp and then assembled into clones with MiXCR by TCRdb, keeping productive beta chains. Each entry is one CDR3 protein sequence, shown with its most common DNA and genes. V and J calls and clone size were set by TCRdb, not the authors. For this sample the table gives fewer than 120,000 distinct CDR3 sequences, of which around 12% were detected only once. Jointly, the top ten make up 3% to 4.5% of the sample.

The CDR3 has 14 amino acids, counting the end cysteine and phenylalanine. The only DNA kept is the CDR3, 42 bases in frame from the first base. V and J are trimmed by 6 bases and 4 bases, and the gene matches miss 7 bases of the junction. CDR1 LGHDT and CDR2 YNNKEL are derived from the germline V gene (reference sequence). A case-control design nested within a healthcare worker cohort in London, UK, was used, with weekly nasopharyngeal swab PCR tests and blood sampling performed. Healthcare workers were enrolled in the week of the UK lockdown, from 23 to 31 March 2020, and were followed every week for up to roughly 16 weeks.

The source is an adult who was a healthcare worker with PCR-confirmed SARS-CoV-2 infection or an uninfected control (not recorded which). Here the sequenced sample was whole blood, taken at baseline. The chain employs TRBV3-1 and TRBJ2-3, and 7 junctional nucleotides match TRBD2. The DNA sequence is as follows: TGTGCCAGCAGTACGCGGACTAGGGCAGATACGCAGTATTTT. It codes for CASSTRTRADTQYF.